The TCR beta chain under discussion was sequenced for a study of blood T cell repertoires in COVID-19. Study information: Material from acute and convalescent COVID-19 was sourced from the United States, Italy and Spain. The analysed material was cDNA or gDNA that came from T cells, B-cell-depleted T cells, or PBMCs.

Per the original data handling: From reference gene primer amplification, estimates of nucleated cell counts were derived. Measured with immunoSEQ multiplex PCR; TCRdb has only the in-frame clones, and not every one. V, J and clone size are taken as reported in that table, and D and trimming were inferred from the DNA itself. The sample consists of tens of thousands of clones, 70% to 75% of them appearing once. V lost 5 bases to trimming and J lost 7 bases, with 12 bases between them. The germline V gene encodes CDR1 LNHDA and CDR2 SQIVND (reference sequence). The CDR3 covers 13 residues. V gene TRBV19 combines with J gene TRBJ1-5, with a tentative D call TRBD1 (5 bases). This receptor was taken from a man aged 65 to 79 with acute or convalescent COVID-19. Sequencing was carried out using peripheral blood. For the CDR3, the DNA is TGTGCCAGTAGTCCACTGGGACTCCAGCCCCAGCATTTT. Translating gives CASSPLGLQPQHF.